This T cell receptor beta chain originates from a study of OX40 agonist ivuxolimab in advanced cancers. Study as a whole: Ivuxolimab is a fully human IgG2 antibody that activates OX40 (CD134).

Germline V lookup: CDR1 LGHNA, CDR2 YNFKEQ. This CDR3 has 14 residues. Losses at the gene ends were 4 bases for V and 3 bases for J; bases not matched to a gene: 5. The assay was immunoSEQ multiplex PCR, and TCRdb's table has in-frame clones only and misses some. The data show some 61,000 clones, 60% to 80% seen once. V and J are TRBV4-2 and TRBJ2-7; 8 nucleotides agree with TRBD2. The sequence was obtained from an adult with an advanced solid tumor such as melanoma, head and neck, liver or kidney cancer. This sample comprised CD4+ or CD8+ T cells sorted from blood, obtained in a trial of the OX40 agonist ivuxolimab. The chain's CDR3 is CASSRGSGSYEQYF. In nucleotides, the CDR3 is TGTGCCAGCAGCCGGGGGAGCGGGAGCTACGAGCAGTACTTC.